Listed below are T cell receptor beta chains from one sample, sequenced in a study of T cells in Graves' hyperthyroidism and ophthalmopathy. A single record per CDR3 protein comes from TCRdb applying MiXCR to the multiplex PCR reads. The sample has about 360,000 distinct CDR3 sequences; roughly 14% are singletons. Sample: blood. The source is a young woman with Graves' hyperthyroidism that later progressed to Graves' ophthalmopathy. The CDR3 runs from the conserved cysteine through the conserved F or W. Fields, in order: CDR3 DNA, CDR3 protein, D gene, V gene, clone size, J gene. D genes are given only for firm matches. Only part of the rows carry a size: once, few, many, or a class if the clone is expanded.

TGCGCCAGCAGCCAAGATGAGGCAGCTGGGGCCAACGTCCTGACTTTC CASSQDEAAGANVLTF - TRBV4-3 - TRBJ2-6
TGTGCCAGCAGCGCTCGGAGGGAGGCTAGCGTCTACGAGCAGTACTTC CASSARREASVYEQYF - TRBV9 - TRBJ2-7
TGTGCCAGCAGAAGGACTGGCGGATCCTACGAGCAGTACTTC CASRRTGGSYEQYF - TRBV12-3/TRBV12-4 - TRBJ2-7
TGTGCCAGTAGTACGACCCCGACAGGGAATGAGCAGTTCTTC CASSTTPTGNEQFF TRBD1 TRBV19 - TRBJ2-1
TGTGCCAGCAGTTTTTTGGACAGGGGGCCGAGAGAAGCTTTCTTT CASSFLDRGPREAFF TRBD1 TRBV28 many TRBJ1-1
TGCAGTGTAACGAACAGGGGGCTCTACGAGCAGTACTTC CSVTNRGLYEQYF TRBD1 TRBV20-1 many TRBJ2-7
TGTGCCAGCAGCTTAACCGGGAGGGTCGATGAGCAGTTCTTC CASSLTGRVDEQFF TRBD2 TRBV7-2 many TRBJ2-1
TGTGCCAGCAGTTTAGGTTCAGTTTTAAGCTCCTACGAGCAGTACTTC CASSLGSVLSSYEQYF - TRBV28 many TRBJ2-7
TGTGCCAGCAGCCTTGGTTTGAGGCCGAGCACAGATACGCAGTATTTT CASSLGLRPSTDTQYF - TRBV28 once TRBJ2-3
TGTGCCAGCAGCTTAGCGGGGCTTAGCAATCAGCCCCAGCATTTT CASSLAGLSNQPQHF - TRBV11-2 many TRBJ1-5
TGTGCCAGCAGTGAAGCGACGACTAGCGGGACGTCTTCCTACGAGCAGTACTTC CASSEATTSGTSSYEQYF TRBD2 TRBV2 many TRBJ2-7
TGTGCCAGCACCGAGTTTGGGAGTGTACACAGAATGAACACTGAAGCTTTCTTT CASTEFGSVHRMNTEAFF - TRBV6-4 few TRBJ1-1
TGCGCCAGCAGCCCACCGGGACAGGGCGCCAAAAACATTCAGTACTTC CASSPPGQGAKNIQYF TRBD1 TRBV4-1 - TRBJ2-4
TGTGCCAGCAGTTACTCCGGAGGGTTAGGGGAGACCCAGTACTTC CASSYSGGLGETQYF - TRBV6-6 - TRBJ2-5
TGTGCCAGCGCCCTGGGGGCTTGGGAGACCCAGTACTTC CASALGAWETQYF - TRBV6-1 many TRBJ2-5
TGTGCCAGCAGCGCGGGTGGGACTAGCGGGAGAGGATCAGATACGCAGTATTTT CASSAGGTSGRGSDTQYF TRBD2 TRBV9 few TRBJ2-3
TGTGCCACCAGTGATAGGGGGGACAGTGGGAGCACAGATACGCAGTATTTT CATSDRGDSGSTDTQYF - TRBV24-1 few TRBJ2-3
TGCGCCAGCAGCCAAGAGGGACAGGGCTCCTACAATGAGCAGTTCTTC CASSQEGQGSYNEQFF TRBD1 TRBV4-1 few TRBJ2-1
TGTGCCAGCAGCTTTATGGGAACAGGGCCTCTGAACACTGAAGCTTTCTTT CASSFMGTGPLNTEAFF - TRBV5-8 - TRBJ1-1
TGTGCCAGCTCTGTAGATTCCGGAGGGCAAGAGACCCAGTACTTC CASSVDSGGQETQYF - TRBV18 few TRBJ2-5
TGTGCCAGCAGCTTATCCAGCGGGAGAGTGAGGAATGAGCAGTTCTTC CASSLSSGRVRNEQFF TRBD2 TRBV7-2 many TRBJ2-1
TGTGCCAGCAGACCCGGGAATAGCGGGGTATACAATGAGCAGTTCTTC CASRPGNSGVYNEQFF TRBD2 TRBV6-2/TRBV6-3 - TRBJ2-1
TGTGCCAGCAGTTTATGGGGACAGAGGTACGAGCAGTACTTC CASSLWGQRYEQYF TRBD1 TRBV28 many TRBJ2-7
TGTGCCAGCAGTTACTCAGAGGGGGCCACCACTGAAGCTTTCTTT CASSYSEGATTEAFF TRBD1 TRBV6-5 many TRBJ1-1
TGTGCCAGCAGCCCTCATGGGACTAGCGGTCTCTCCTACGAGCAGTACTTC CASSPHGTSGLSYEQYF TRBD2 TRBV28 many TRBJ2-7
TGTGCCAGCAGTTTCGACAGGGCAACCTATGGCTACACCTTC CASSFDRATYGYTF TRBD1 TRBV28 many TRBJ1-2
TGTGCCAGTCCCGCAGGGGCCAGGGAATCAGATACGCAGTATTTT CASPAGARESDTQYF - TRBV19 few TRBJ2-3
TGTGCCAGCAACGGGGGTTTTAATGAGCAGTTCTTC CASNGGFNEQFF - TRBV6-1 - TRBJ2-1
TGCAGCGTATCGGGACTAGCGGGAGGGGGTAACACCGGGGAGCTGTTTTTT CSVSGLAGGGNTGELFF TRBD2 TRBV29-1 few TRBJ2-2
TGTGCCAGCAGTTTAGTCGGGACAGGCCTTTATTCACCCCTCCACTTT CASSLVGTGLYSPLHF TRBD1 TRBV28 few TRBJ1-6
TGTGCCAGCCTAACGACAGGGGGCGAAAACACCATATATTTT CASLTTGGENTIYF TRBD1 TRBV28 - TRBJ1-3
TGTGCCAGCAGCCCCCGGAGTAGCGTTACCTACGAGCAGTACTTC CASSPRSSVTYEQYF - TRBV7-9 many TRBJ2-7
TGTGCCAGCAGCTTTACACAGGGCCAAGAGACCCAGTACTTC CASSFTQGQETQYF - TRBV11-2 many TRBJ2-5
TGCAGTGCTACCCGGGACACAGATACGCAGTATTTT CSATRDTDTQYF - TRBV20-1 many TRBJ2-3
TGTGCCAGCAGGCCGGGGGGGGCGGGCACTGAAGCTTTCTTT CASRPGGAGTEAFF - TRBV27 few TRBJ1-1
TGCAGTGCCAGACCTAGCGACCGCTACGAGCAGTACTTC CSARPSDRYEQYF - TRBV20-1 - TRBJ2-7
TGTGCCAGTAGCAGGACTAGCGGGAGAGGAATTGAGCAGTTCTTC CASSRTSGRGIEQFF TRBD2 TRBV19 - TRBJ2-1
TGCGCCAGCAGCTTCAAGGGGGGCACAGATACGCAGTATTTT CASSFKGGTDTQYF - TRBV5-1 - TRBJ2-3
TGCGCCAGCAGCTTGGGGACGACAGGGGGGTCCCAAGAGACCCAGTACTTC CASSLGTTGGSQETQYF TRBD1 TRBV5-1 few TRBJ2-5
TGTGCCAGCAGTTTATCCTTACTGGGCGCCTACGAGCAGTACTTC CASSLSLLGAYEQYF - TRBV28 many TRBJ2-7
TGCAGTGCCCAGAGAGGGGGGGGCGGCTCCTTCACAGATACGCAGTATTTT CSAQRGGGGSFTDTQYF - TRBV20-1 many TRBJ2-3
TGTACCAGCAGTCCGACAGCGTGGGATACGCAGTATTTT CTSSPTAWDTQYF - TRBV27 few TRBJ2-3